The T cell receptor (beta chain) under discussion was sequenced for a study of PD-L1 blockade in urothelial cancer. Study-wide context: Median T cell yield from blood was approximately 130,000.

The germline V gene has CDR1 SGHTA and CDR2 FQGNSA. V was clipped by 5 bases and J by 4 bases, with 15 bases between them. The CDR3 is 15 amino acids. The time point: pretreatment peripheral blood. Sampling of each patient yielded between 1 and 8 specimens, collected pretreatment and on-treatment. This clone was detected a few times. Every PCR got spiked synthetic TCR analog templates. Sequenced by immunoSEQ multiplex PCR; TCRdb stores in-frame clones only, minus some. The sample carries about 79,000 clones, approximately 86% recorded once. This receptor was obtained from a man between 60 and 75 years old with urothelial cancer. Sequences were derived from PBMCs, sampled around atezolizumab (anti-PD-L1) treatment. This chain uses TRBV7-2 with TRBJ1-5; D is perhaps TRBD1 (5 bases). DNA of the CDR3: TGTGCCAGCAGCCCAGGGAGGGGTAGAAATCAGCCCCAGCATTTT. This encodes CASSPGRGRNQPQHF.